This T cell receptor beta chain stems from a study of blood T cells in healthy people across ages. Study summary: Template switching recovered approximately one barcoded beta molecule for every two T cells.

Regarding this clonotype: Its target is unknown.

The CDR3 extends over 13 amino acids. Trimming removed 4 bases from V and 12 bases from J, with 16 bases in between. Looked up from germline, CDR1 is LGHNA and CDR2 is YSLEER. Sample-barcoded 5' priming and a J-beta primer mix drove a second PCR of about 6 to 12 cycles. TCRdb re-derived calls from the 5' RACE reads in MiXCR, one entry per CDR3 protein. The sample lists 1.5 million to 2 million distinct CDR3 sequences; approximately 39% were seen once. Study observations and caveats: PBMCs that were unsorted prevented a conclusive naive versus antigen-experienced comparison.

Sequencing was performed on blood. This clonotype was obtained from a human donor in good health. The J gene is TRBJ2-4, the V gene TRBV4-3; tentatively, D is TRBD2 (5 bases). Here the CDR3 reads CASSLQTGSTQYF. The CDR3, as DNA: TGCGCCAGCAGCCTCCAGACGGGGTCAACTCAGTACTTC.